This paragraph reports one T cell receptor beta chain. This CDR3 contains 19 residues. The trim removed 4 bases at V and 6 bases at J, leaving 23 bases unmatched. Germline CDR1 reads SGHTA; CDR2 reads FQGNSA. TCRdb's table, derived via immunoSEQ multiplex PCR, lists solely in-frame clones and lacks some. In the table there are a few hundred thousand clones, roughly 87% of which are singletons. The data were obtained in a study of blood T cell repertoires in COVID-19. Study-wide background: The analysed material was cDNA or gDNA that came from T cells, B-cell-depleted T cells, or PBMCs.

This sequence joins TRBV7-2 and TRBJ1-2; 7 bases are shared with TRBD1. The source of this sequence is a woman in her thirties who had recovered from COVID-19. Sequencing used PBMCs or T cells enriched from blood (not recorded which). The CDR3 region is CASSSAIFAFDREADGYTF. DNA of the CDR3: TGTGCCAGCAGCTCCGCCATATTTGCTTTTGACAGGGAAGCAGATGGCTACACCTTC. Full variable domain (rest looked up from reference TRBV7-2 and TRBJ1-2): GAGVSQSPSNKVTEKGKDVELRCDPISGHTALYWYRQSLGQGLEFLIYFQGNSAPDKSGLPSDRFSAERTGGSVSTLTIQRTQQEDSAVYLCASSSAIFAFDREADGYTFGSGTRLTVV.